This T cell receptor (beta chain) was retrieved from a study of Ad26.COV2.S vaccination and SARS-CoV-2 variants. Across the whole study: Donor was assigned to the Ad26.COV2.S arm of trial COV1001. The vaccine Ad26.COV2.S was put into the muscle once, or twice with 56 days between.

Treatment denoted: some 20 received Ad26.COV2.S at low or high dose, single or two shots; about 5 received placebo; per-sample allocation not given. Day 63 after the first vaccine or placebo injection was the time point for sampling. Overall study findings and caveats: It is possible that the TCR breadth and depth analyses underestimated the total T cell responses. Non-spike TCR breadth showed similarity between vaccine and placebo recipients.

The repertoire was sequenced with immunoSEQ multiplex PCR; TCRdb's copy has only in-frame clones and lacks some. The table has roughly 700,000 clones, around 90% seen once; the top ten hold approximately 1.5%. This clone was counted only a few times. What it binds is not known. Germline assignment: CDR1 SGDLS and CDR2 YYNGEE. The V end lost 6 bases, the J end lost 13 bases, and 17 bases lay between the germline ends. The CDR3 spans 13 residues. The J gene is TRBJ1-6, the V gene TRBV9; D perhaps matches TRBD1 (5 bases). This sequence was found in a person aged 18-65 years who received the Ad26.COV2.S COVID-19 vaccine or a placebo. The sample was peripheral blood, taken in a trial of Ad26.COV2.S vaccine versus placebo. CDR3 protein: CASKSWPEGPLHF. In DNA, the CDR3 is TGTGCCAGCAAAAGTTGGCCCGAGGGGCCCCTCCACTTT.